What follows are 18 T cell receptor beta chains derived from one specimen sequenced in a study of T cells after yellow fever vaccination (dated by TCRdb to between 2017 and 2020). The library was obtained by 5' RACE. The sequencer was an Illumina HiSeq 2500. Clones were called with MiXCR by TCRdb after fastp trimmed the public reads at Q25, and only in-frame beta chains were retained. Each entry is one CDR3 protein sequence, shown with its most common DNA and genes. The sample contains roughly 120,000 distinct CDR3 sequences, about 7.8% of them found a single time. The ten biggest clones cover 2.5% to 3% of the sample. The sample's treatment or condition label, in plain terms: live attenuated yellow fever vaccine strain. Sequencing used CD4+ T cells sorted from PBMCs, obtained around 45 days after the first yellow fever vaccination. These receptors all stem from a man between 18 and 35 years old who received the YFV17D yellow fever vaccine.

This clonotype was seen repeatedly, ten times or more. The CDR3 nucleotides read TGCAGCGCCTGTGGGGGCACTGAAGCTTTCTTT. Amino acid sequence: CSACGGTEAFF. This sequence joins TRBV29-1 and TRBJ1-1, with D maybe TRBD1 (5 bases). The length of the CDR3 is 11 residues. V lost 7 bases to trimming and J lost 4 bases, with 10 bases between them. Per germline, CDR1 SQVTM and CDR2 ANQGSEA.

This clonotype was observed at least ten times. This CDR3 reads CASSLEGGVLYEQYV. The CDR3 DNA is TGTGCCAGCAGCTTAGAAGGAGGGGTCCTCTACGAGCAGTACGTC. This chain joins TRBV7-9 and TRBJ2-7, with D perhaps TRBD2 (6 bases). The V end lost 1 base, the J end lost 3 bases, and 13 bases lay between the germline ends. This CDR3 spans 15 amino acids. Germline V gene sequence: CDR1 SEHNR, CDR2 FQNEAQ (reference sequence).

A few counts support this clonotype. The chain has TRBV5-1 and TRBJ1-3; D is unresolved. This CDR3 region has 14 residues. Germline V CDR1 and CDR2: SGHRS, YFSETQ. Trimming removed 5 bases from V and 0 bases from J, with 9 bases in between. The CDR3 DNA is TGCGCCAGCAGAACAACCGGCTCTGGAAACACCATATATTTT. Translating it yields CASRTTGSGNTIYF. The full variable domain, completed using reference TRBV5-1 and TRBJ1-3, is KAGVTQTPRYLIKTRGQQVTLSCSPISGHRSVSWYQQTPGQGLQFLFEYFSETQRNKGNFPGRFSGRQFSNSRSEMNVSTLELGDSALYLCASRTTGSGNTIYFGEGSWLTVV.

The chain's CDR3 is CATSSLAGGGHKTQYF. Here the CDR3 DNA reads TGTGCCACCAGCAGTTTAGCGGGGGGAGGGCACAAGACCCAGTACTTC. J is TRBJ2-5 and V is TRBV15; 10 bases map to TRBD2. In germline, CDR1 is LNHNV, CDR2 YYDKDF (reference sequence). The length of the CDR3 is 16 residues. After removal of 3 bases from V and 6 bases from J, the junction contained 10 bases not matched to a gene.

This clonotype was seen repeatedly, ten times or more. The chain combines TRBV29-1 with TRBJ2-4; tentative D call: TRBD2 (6 bases). CDR1 is SQVTM and CDR2 is ANQGSEA in the germline V gene. The V end was cut by 1 base, the J end by 6 bases, with 10 bases between. There are 13 residues in the CDR3. The CDR3 loop is CSVEGLGGNIQYF. In DNA, the CDR3 is TGCAGCGTTGAAGGTTTGGGGGGAAACATTCAGTACTTC. Full variable domain (missing parts from reference TRBV29-1 and TRBJ2-4): SAVISQKPSRDICQRGTSLTIQCQVDSQVTMMFWYRQQPGQSLTLIATANQGSEATYESGFVIDKFPISRPNLTFSTLTVSNMSPEDSSIYLCSVEGLGGNIQYFGAGTRLSVL.

This clonotype was counted at least ten times. This chain links TRBV18 with TRBJ2-3; 10 bases fit TRBD1. The germline gives CDR1 KGHSH, CDR2 LQKENI. The trim removed 3 bases at V and 4 bases at J, leaving 13 bases unmatched. This CDR3 contains 18 residues. CDR3 loop: CASSPAGWTGGGADTQYF. The CDR3 DNA reads as TGTGCCAGCTCACCGGCGGGATGGACAGGGGGAGGAGCAGATACGCAGTATTTT.

This chain connects TRBV20-1 to TRBJ2-7; perhaps D is TRBD1 or TRBD2 (5 bases each). The CDR3 consists of 11 residues. V was trimmed by 3 bases and J by 5 bases, leaving 8 bases between them. The V gene's germline CDR1 is DFQATT and CDR2 SNEGSKA (reference sequence). The CDR3 sequence is CSARGTHEQYV. The CDR3 DNA reads TGCAGTGCTAGGGGGACCCACGAGCAGTACGTC.

This clonotype occurred many times. The CDR3 loop is CASSSSTGELFF. CDR3 DNA: TGTGCCAGCAGTTCCTCGACCGGGGAGCTGTTTTTT. The J gene is TRBJ2-2, the V gene TRBV7-2, with D uncertain. This CDR3 contains 12 residues. Trimming shortened V by 6 bases and J by 5 bases, and 7 bases separated the two germline ends. The germline gives CDR1 SGHTA, CDR2 FQGNSA.

This clonotype was picked up a small number of times. The chain carries TRBV5-1 and TRBJ2-2, with no clear D. The CDR3 consists of 14 residues. Trimming shortened V by 3 bases and J by 1 base, and 7 bases separated the two germline ends. Germline CDR1 reads SGHRS; CDR2 reads YFSETQ. Here the CDR3 reads CASSSTVNTGELFF. The CDR3 DNA is TGCGCCAGCAGCTCTACGGTGAACACCGGGGAGCTGTTTTTT.

The table lists this clonotype with a few counts. V gene TRBV7-2 combines with J gene TRBJ2-3; the D gene could be TRBD1 or TRBD2 (5 bases each). The germline V gene encodes CDR1 SGHTA and CDR2 FQGNSA. Trimming removed 4 bases at V and 5 bases at J, with 16 bases between. CDR3 size: 15 residues. Here the CDR3 reads CASSSGPSKIDTQYF. The CDR3 DNA follows: TGTGCCAGCAGCTCGGGACCCAGCAAAATAGATACGCAGTATTTT.

This clonotype was seen many times. The chain links TRBV3-1 to TRBJ1-2, with 9 bases aligning to TRBD1. The J segment lost 8 bases and the V segment lost 2 bases, leaving 6 bases of the junction unmatched. There are 14 residues in the CDR3. Germline values: CDR1 LGHDT, CDR2 YNNKEL (reference sequence). In nucleotides, the CDR3 is TGTGCCAGCAGCCAACGGGACAGGGATGGGGGCTACACCTTC. Translating gives CASSQRDRDGGYTF.

There are many counts of this clonotype. The J gene is TRBJ2-3, the V gene TRBV5-1, with 8 bases fitting TRBD2. V lost 2 bases, J lost 0 bases, and 5 bases stayed unmatched. The CDR3 is 16 amino acids. Germline assignment: CDR1 SGHRS and CDR2 YFSETQ. The CDR3 region has the DNA TGCGCCAGCAGCTTCGGGCTAGCGGGCAGCACAGATACGCAGTATTTT. Translating gives CASSFGLAGSTDTQYF.

This clonotype was observed many times. The rearrangement joins TRBV6-6 to TRBJ1-1, with 7 positions matching TRBD1. This CDR3 spans 13 amino acids. With V trimmed by 6 bases and J by 10 bases, 11 bases remained unmatched. CDR1 is MNHNY, CDR2 SVGAGI, per germline (reference sequence). This CDR3 reads CASRARTGGSAFF. CDR3 DNA sequence: TGTGCCAGCAGAGCCAGGACAGGAGGGTCAGCTTTCTTT.

Comments on this clonotype: This may arise from a read error, as a much more abundant clone is one base away. The V gene is TRBV6-5, the J gene TRBJ2-5, with TRBD2 matching 9 bases. CDR3 length equals 15 residues. CDR1 MNHEY and CDR2 SVGAGI come from the germline V gene. The chain's CDR3 is CPSSYPTSGRETQYF. CDR3 bases: TGTCCCAGCAGTTACCCGACTAGCGGTAGAGAGACCCAGTACTTC.

This clonotype occurred many times. The J gene is TRBJ1-5, the V gene TRBV10-3; D gene uncertain. The CDR3 loop spans 14 amino acids. Germline-derived CDR1 and CDR2 are ENHRY and SYGVKD. The V end was cut by 0 bases, the J end by 7 bases, with 10 bases between. CDR3 nucleotide sequence: TGTGCCATCAGTGAGTCGCTGGGTCTACAGCCCCAGCATTTT. Its protein product is CAISESLGLQPQHF.

The gene calls are TRBV18 and TRBJ1-1; D not certain. The germline V gene encodes CDR1 KGHSH and CDR2 LQKENI. CDR3 size: 16 residues. The V gene lost 2 bases and the J gene lost 4 bases, with 17 bases spanning the gap. CDR3: CASSPRSGDWVTEAFF. CDR3 coding DNA: TGTGCCAGCTCACCAAGGTCCGGAGACTGGGTCACTGAAGCTTTCTTT.

In this sample, this clonotype turned up many times. This chain joins TRBV2 and TRBJ1-2; 8 bases match TRBD1. The germline V gene has CDR1 SNHLY and CDR2 FYNNEI. The CDR3 is 12 residues long. Trimming removed 6 bases from V and 6 bases from J; junction bases left unmatched: 3. This CDR3 reads CASRGTGDGYTF. DNA of the CDR3: TGTGCCAGCAGGGGGACAGGTGATGGCTACACCTTC.

This clonotype was detected many times. V is TRBV5-1 and J is TRBJ1-2; 8 nucleotides match TRBD1. V shed 4 bases and J 6 bases; nucleotides not matched to a gene: 14. This CDR3 contains 16 residues. The germline V gene encodes CDR1 SGHRS and CDR2 YFSETQ. Here the CDR3 DNA reads TGCGCCAGCAGCCTGAACCACATGACAGGGGATGATGGCTACACCTTC. Translating gives CASSLNHMTGDDGYTF.